A selection of T cell receptor beta chains follows, all from one sample in a study of blood T cells in healthy people across ages. One entry per CDR3 protein results from TCRdb running MiXCR on the 5' RACE reads. Altogether roughly 730,000 distinct CDR3 sequences are present, 56% being singletons, with the ten largest covering 20% to 30%. Sequenced sample: blood. The receptors originated from a man in his forties in good health. The CDR3 runs from the conserved cysteine through the conserved F or W. A D gene is named only where the DNA matches it firmly. Some rows have no size entry. The others give once, few or many, or a class for an expanded clone.

CDR3	DNA	size	J	D	V
CSASSAGGRLNEQFF	TGCAGTGCAAGTTCTGCGGGAGGGCGGCTAAATGAGCAGTTCTTC	NA	TRBJ2-1	TRBD2	TRBV20-1
CASSLGLAGDTDTQYF	TGTGCCAGCAGCTTGGGACTAGCGGGAGACACAGATACGCAGTATTTT	many	TRBJ2-3	TRBD2	TRBV11-3
CASSLGWAGQQETQYF	TGTGCCAGCAGCCTAGGTTGGGCGGGGCAACAAGAGACCCAGTACTTC	once	TRBJ2-5	NA	TRBV11-3
CASSLGSFASGVYEQYF	TGCGCCAGCAGCTTGGGATCTTTCGCTAGCGGGGTTTACGAGCAGTACTTC	NA	TRBJ2-7	TRBD2	TRBV5-1
CSVGAPSGYEQYF	TGCAGCGTTGGGGCCCCATCGGGTTACGAGCAGTACTTC	few	TRBJ2-7	NA	TRBV29-1
CASSEQELYGYTF	TGTGCCAGCAGCGAACAGGAGCTCTATGGCTACACCTTC	NA	TRBJ1-2	NA	TRBV7-2
CASSYSGTVTNEQFF	TGTGCCAGCAGTTATTCCGGGACCGTTACCAATGAGCAGTTCTTC	NA	TRBJ2-1	NA	TRBV6-5
CSAVRTGGDETQYF	TGCAGTGCTGTACGGACAGGGGGGGATGAGACCCAGTACTTC	few	TRBJ2-5	TRBD1	TRBV20-1
CASSSAGPHTDTQYF	TGTGCCAGCAGCTCCGCGGGACCGCACACAGATACGCAGTATTTT	NA	TRBJ2-3	NA	TRBV6-5
CASRPSGSLGNEQFF	TGCGCCAGCAGACCCAGCGGATCCCTTGGGAATGAGCAGTTCTTC	NA	TRBJ2-1	NA	TRBV4-3
CASSLRGAIGDTQYF	TGCGCCAGCAGCTTGCGAGGGGCGATTGGGGATACGCAGTATTTT	NA	TRBJ2-3	NA	TRBV5-1
CASSLGVGRGNEKLFF	TGTGCCAGCAGCTTAGGAGTGGGCAGGGGTAATGAAAAACTGTTTTTT	NA	TRBJ1-4	NA	TRBV7-2
CASSLSRTGSYEQYF	TGTGCCAGCAGTTTATCCCGGACAGGGTCCTACGAGCAGTACTTC	NA	TRBJ2-7	TRBD1	TRBV27
CASSPGRLQGGEQYF	TGTGCCAGCAGCCCCGGACGTCTACAAGGGGGCGAGCAGTACTTC	NA	TRBJ2-7	NA	TRBV3-1
CASSSQGKSGSSYNEQFF	TGTGCCAGCAGCTCCCAAGGGAAGAGCGGGAGTTCCTACAATGAGCAGTTCTTC	NA	TRBJ2-1	TRBD2	TRBV7-9
CASRVPGLTYEQYF	TGTGCCAGCAGGGTCCCGGGACTAACCTACGAGCAGTACTTC	NA	TRBJ2-7	TRBD2	TRBV28
CSVETADTQYF	TGCAGCGTTGAGACTGCGGATACGCAGTATTTT	few	TRBJ2-3	NA	TRBV29-1
CASSVSSGANVLNF	TGTGCCAGCAGCGTGTCCTCTGGGGCCAACGTCCTGAATTTC	NA	TRBJ2-6	NA	TRBV7-3
CASSPWTGGWGSYEQYF	TGTGCCAGCAGCCCCTGGACAGGGGGTTGGGGATCCTACGAGCAGTACTTC	NA	TRBJ2-7	TRBD1	TRBV7-9
CSADLLAGGQNEQFF	TGCAGTGCCGACCTGCTAGCGGGAGGTCAAAATGAGCAGTTCTTC	NA	TRBJ2-1	TRBD2	TRBV20-1
CASSPRQATTNYGYTF	TGTGCCAGCAGCCCTCGTCAGGCGACTACTAACTATGGCTACACCTTC	NA	TRBJ1-2	NA	TRBV5-4
CAGSFQTDTQYF	TGTGCCGGGAGCTTCCAAACAGATACGCAGTATTTT	NA	TRBJ2-3	NA	TRBV30
CAIGLAGNTGELFF	TGTGCCATCGGACTAGCGGGGAACACCGGGGAGCTGTTTTTT	NA	TRBJ2-2	TRBD2	TRBV10-3
CASSVVGGLAGERQFF	TGTGCCAGCAGTGTGGTTGGGGGACTAGCGGGAGAAAGGCAGTTCTTC	NA	TRBJ2-1	TRBD2	TRBV2
CASSLLMAAGANVLTF	TGTGCCAGCAGTTTACTTATGGCGGCTGGGGCCAACGTCCTGACTTTC	NA	TRBJ2-6	NA	TRBV27
CASSFGQGVNQPQHF	TGTGCCAGCAGCTTTGGGCAGGGAGTCAATCAGCCCCAGCATTTT	few	TRBJ1-5	NA	TRBV7-9
CSARGGALDSHSPLHF	TGCAGTGCTAGAGGGGGAGCGTTGGACAGTCATTCACCCCTCCACTTT	NA	TRBJ1-6	NA	TRBV20-1
CASSLGQVIGEQFF	TGTGCCAGCAGCCTGGGACAGGTCATTGGCGAGCAGTTCTTC	NA	TRBJ2-1	TRBD1	TRBV7-2
CASSWTSGTGELFF	TGTGCCAGCAGTTGGACTAGCGGAACCGGGGAGCTGTTTTTT	few	TRBJ2-2	TRBD2	TRBV7-2
CSAPPLGGYSYEQYF	TGCAGTGCCCCCCCCTTGGGCGGGTATTCCTACGAGCAGTACTTC	NA	TRBJ2-7	NA	TRBV20-1
CASSVDRASNQPQHF	TGTGCCAGCAGCGTGGACAGGGCTAGCAATCAGCCCCAGCATTTT	NA	TRBJ1-5	TRBD1	TRBV28
CSASWGEEQFF	TGCAGTGCTTCCTGGGGGGAGGAGCAGTTCTTC	NA	TRBJ2-1	NA	TRBV20-1
CSASAVNQETQYF	TGCAGTGCTAGTGCGGTAAACCAAGAGACCCAGTACTTC	NA	TRBJ2-5	NA	TRBV20-1
CASSPVTSGSPYEQYF	TGTGCCAGTTCCCCCGTGACTAGCGGGAGCCCCTACGAGCAGTACTTC	once	TRBJ2-7	TRBD2	TRBV19
CASSQVEGRYNEQFF	TGCGCCAGTAGCCAAGTAGAGGGAAGGTACAATGAGCAGTTCTTC	NA	TRBJ2-1	NA	TRBV4-1
CASSYAAEAYGYTF	TGTGCCAGCAGTTACGCGGCAGAAGCCTATGGCTACACCTTC	NA	TRBJ1-2	NA	TRBV6-5
CSALATGGLDTQYF	TGCAGTGCTCTGGCAACAGGGGGCCTAGATACGCAGTATTTT	NA	TRBJ2-3	TRBD1	TRBV20-1
CASSPENRGGYEQFF	TGCGCCAGCAGTCCCGAAAACAGGGGAGGGTATGAGCAGTTCTTC	NA	TRBJ2-1	NA	TRBV5-1
CASSRDRATGELFF	TGTGCCAGCAGCAGGGACAGGGCCACCGGGGAGCTGTTTTTT	NA	TRBJ2-2	TRBD1	TRBV7-2
CASSLALGLAKAEETQYF	TGCGCCAGCAGCTTGGCCTTAGGACTAGCCAAAGCAGAAGAGACCCAGTACTTC	NA	TRBJ2-5	TRBD2	TRBV5-1